Below are 32 T cell receptor beta chains sequenced from a single sample in a study of STAT5B mutations in CD4+ large granular lymphocyte leukemia. Sequenced by immunoSEQ multiplex PCR; TCRdb stores in-frame clones only, minus some. Among more than 25,000 clones listed, about 76% were seen once. Sequences were obtained from CD4+ T cells from blood buffy coats. Receptors were obtained from a human donor in good health.

This clone showed up just once. The V call is TRBV9, the J call TRBJ2-3; 13 bases agree with TRBD2. The CDR3 has 14 residues. Germline loops: CDR1 SGDLS, CDR2 YYNGEE. The V and J ends lost 2 bases and 9 bases, in that order; junction bases with no gene match: 3. The CDR3 region has the DNA TGTGCCAGCAGCGTTACTAGCGGGAGGGGGACGCAGTATTTT. Its protein product is CASSVTSGRGTQYF.

The V gene is TRBV5-6, the J gene TRBJ2-5; tentatively, D is TRBD1 (6 bases). CDR3 length equals 13 residues. Trimming removed 9 bases at V and 5 bases at J, with 17 bases between. Germline V gene lookup returns CDR1 SGHDT and CDR2 YYEEEE. CDR3 loop: CATQKGVYETQYF. CDR3 sequence (DNA): TGTGCCACACAGAAGGGGGTGTATGAGACCCAGTACTTC. Supplemented by reference TRBV5-6 and TRBJ2-5, the full variable domain reads DAGVTQSPTHLIKTRGQQVTLRCSPKSGHDTVSWYQQALGQGPQFIFQYYEEEERQRGNFPDRFSGHQFPNYSSELNVNALLLGDSALYLCATQKGVYETQYFGPGTRLLVL.

The chain couples TRBV27 to TRBJ1-2; D is perhaps TRBD1 (5 bases). From germline, CDR1 is MNHEY and CDR2 SMNVEV (reference sequence). Trimming shortened V by 6 bases and J by 7 bases, and 18 bases separated the two germline ends. The CDR3 contains 14 residues. DNA of the CDR3: TGTGCCAGCAGCCCCGCCGTGGGGCGGTTTGGCTACACCTTC. Translated: CASSPAVGRFGYTF.

V is TRBV7-9 and J is TRBJ2-7, with D unclear. This CDR3 region has 14 residues. In germline, CDR1 is SEHNR, CDR2 FQNEAQ (reference sequence). Trimming left V 5 bases short and J 2 bases short, with 13 bases between. This CDR3 is CASSPRGWAYEQYF. The CDR3 DNA sequence: TGTGCCAGCAGCCCGCGAGGTTGGGCCTACGAGCAGTACTTC.

V is TRBV18 and J is TRBJ1-6; TRBD1 is a possible D gene (5 bases). Looked up from germline, CDR1 is KGHSH and CDR2 is LQKENI. CDR3 length equals 14 residues. The ends were cut back, 3 bases at V and 7 bases at J, with 10 bases in the middle. The CDR3: CASSPRRDNSPLHF. DNA of the CDR3: TGTGCCAGCTCACCCCGCAGGGACAATTCACCCCTCCACTTT.

This rearrangement joins TRBV6-5 to TRBJ2-3; possible D gene TRBD1, 5 bases. The CDR3 sequence is 15 residues long. Trimming left V 7 bases short and J 0 bases short, with 14 bases between. Germline V gene data show CDR1 as MNHEY and CDR2 as SVGAGI. Written as DNA, the CDR3 is TGTGCCAGCATGGGCAGGGAACAGAGCACAGATACGCAGTATTTT. This codes for CASMGREQSTDTQYF.

This sequence joins TRBV27 and TRBJ2-2, with D tentatively TRBD2 (6 bases). Germline CDR1 reads MNHEY; CDR2 reads SMNVEV (reference sequence). Trimming removed 6 bases from V and 4 bases from J, with 18 bases in between. The length of the CDR3 is 16 residues. CDR3 loop: CASSAAGRTITGELFF. The CDR3 bases are TGTGCCAGCAGCGCTGCGGGACGGACTATCACCGGGGAGCTGTTTTTT.

This clone was seen only once. The chain employs TRBV27 and TRBJ2-2, with D hard to call. Between the trimmed V and J ends, which lost 10 bases and 1 base, there was a span of 10 bases. The CDR3 is made up of 13 amino acids. Germline CDR1 is MNHEY and CDR2 is SMNVEV (reference sequence). This CDR3 reads CATALRNTGELFF. The CDR3 DNA reads TGTGCCACCGCTTTAAGGAACACCGGGGAGCTGTTTTTT.

V and J are TRBV5-6 and TRBJ1-6, with 9 bases fitting TRBD1. The CDR3 extends over 15 amino acids. Germline values: CDR1 SGHDT, CDR2 YYEEEE. V was clipped by 5 bases and J by 7 bases; unmatched bases: 7. This chain's CDR3 is CASRKTGTGNSPLHF. The CDR3 DNA reads as TGTGCCAGCAGAAAAACCGGGACAGGGAATTCACCCCTCCACTTT.

The gene calls are TRBV19 and TRBJ1-5; D remains unclear. Germline V gene data show CDR1 as LNHDA and CDR2 as SQIVND (reference sequence). This CDR3 spans 17 amino acids. V dropped 7 bases and J dropped 4 bases, with 23 bases sitting between them. CDR3 loop: CASTPSLGSRGNQPQHF. CDR3 DNA: TGTGCCAGTACCCCAAGCTTGGGATCCCGCGGAAATCAGCCCCAGCATTTT.

This chain links TRBV9 with TRBJ1-6; weak D call: TRBD1 (5 bases). Germline V lookup: CDR1 SGDLS, CDR2 YYNGEE. Trimming cost V 0 bases and J 2 bases, with 9 bases left between them. This CDR3 comprises 16 residues. The CDR3 region has the DNA TGTGCCAGCAGCGTAGATGGGGGGGCCTATAATTCACCCCTCCACTTT. Protein: CASSVDGGAYNSPLHF.

In this sample, this clone turned up a few times. Here the CDR3 reads CASSLGQPLTEAFF. The CDR3 DNA reads as TGTGCCAGCAGCCTAGGACAACCACTCACTGAAGCTTTCTTT. The chain employs TRBV7-8 and TRBJ1-1; TRBD1 might be the D (5 bases). Looked up from germline, CDR1 is SGHVS and CDR2 is FQNEAQ. V lost 5 bases and J lost 4, with 14 bases in between. The CDR3 totals 14 residues.

The chain employs TRBV6-6 and TRBJ1-5, with 7 bases aligning to TRBD1. The CDR3 runs to 13 residues. CDR1 and CDR2 from the germline V gene are MNHNY and SVGAGI (reference sequence). V was clipped by 6 bases and J by 7 bases; unmatched bases: 6. CDR3 sequence reads: CASSDRVGQPQHF. The CDR3 DNA reads TGTGCCAGCAGCGACAGGGTTGGGCAGCCCCAGCATTTT.

The rearrangement uses TRBV4-3 and TRBJ2-5; a possible D gene is TRBD2 (6 bases). This CDR3 comprises 15 residues. Germline values: CDR1 LGHNA, CDR2 YSLEER. The ends were cut back, 4 bases at V and 1 base at J, with 13 bases in the middle. The chain's CDR3 is CASSLGGAPQETQYF. CDR3 coding DNA: TGCGCCAGCAGCCTGGGGGGAGCACCCCAAGAGACCCAGTACTTC.

This chain connects TRBV6-1 to TRBJ1-2; D is unresolved. V dropped 2 bases and J dropped 4 bases, with 5 bases sitting between them. The CDR3 has 12 amino acids. The germline V gene has CDR1 MNHNS and CDR2 SASEGT. This CDR3 reads CASSEIIYGYTF. The DNA of the CDR3 is TGTGCCAGCAGTGAAATTATCTATGGCTACACCTTC.

The CDR3 reads CASSYSPGTGQETQYF. CDR3 in DNA: TGTGCCAGCAGTTACAGTCCCGGGACAGGCCAAGAGACCCAGTACTTC. The rearrangement uses TRBV6-5 and TRBJ2-5; 8 bases align to TRBD1. The CDR3 covers 16 residues. Germline CDR1 is MNHEY and CDR2 is SVGAGI. J lost 1 base, V lost 2 bases, and 6 bases had no gene match.

The CDR3 DNA reads TGCGCCAGCAGCTTGGAACAGGATGCTAGGACCCAGTACTTC. This gives the protein CASSLEQDARTQYF. The chain joins TRBV5-1 to TRBJ2-5; D is perhaps TRBD1 (5 bases). There are 14 residues in the CDR3. Germline V gene sequence: CDR1 SGHRS, CDR2 YFSETQ. Trimming stripped 0 bases from V and 7 bases from J, with 13 bases between.

DNA for the CDR3: TGCGCCAGCGTTACAGGTGTATCTGGGGCCAACGTCCTGACTTTC. Translating it yields CASVTGVSGANVLTF. V is TRBV5-1 and J is TRBJ2-6, with D possibly TRBD1 on 5 matching bases. The length of the CDR3 is 15 residues. Germline-derived CDR1 and CDR2 are SGHRS and YFSETQ. Trimming left V 7 bases short and J 1 base short, with 12 bases between.

This clone has just a few counts. This sequence joins TRBV7-9 and TRBJ1-2; the match to TRBD1 covers 9 bases. The CDR3 sequence is 15 residues long. CDR1 and CDR2 (germline): SEHNR, FQNEAQ (reference sequence). Trimming took 2 bases from V and 5 from J; bases not matched to a gene: 6. CDR3 region: CASSLWDRARYGYTF. CDR3 DNA sequence: TGTGCCAGCAGCTTATGGGACAGGGCGAGATATGGCTACACCTTC.

V is TRBV6-6 and J is TRBJ2-7; D not certain. Germline V gives CDR1 MNHNY, CDR2 SVGAGI (reference sequence). Trimming removed 4 bases at V and 5 bases at J, with 9 bases between. CDR3 size: 12 residues. In DNA form, the CDR3 reads TGTGCCAGCAGTTTCGGAAGCCACGAGCAGTACGTC. Encoded protein: CASSFGSHEQYV.

This clone was recorded a few times. This chain connects TRBV6-1 to TRBJ1-1; 7 bases align to TRBD1. CDR1 MNHNS and CDR2 SASEGT come from the germline V gene. The CDR3 loop spans 14 amino acids. V shed 3 bases and J 4 bases; nucleotides not matched to a gene: 5. The CDR3 reads CASSEQGGGTEAFF. DNA for the CDR3: TGTGCCAGCAGTGAGCAGGGGGGCGGCACTGAAGCTTTCTTT.

The chain joins TRBV21-1 to TRBJ1-1. TRBV21-1 is shown as a pseudogene. The CDR3 runs 14 residues. This CDR3 reads CASSEGEANTEAFF. The CDR3 coding sequence is TGTGCCAGCAGTGAGGGAGAGGCGAACACTGAAGCTTTCTTT.

The V and J genes are TRBV5-1 and TRBJ1-2, with D tentatively TRBD1 (5 bases). This CDR3 is built from 16 residues. V lost 4 bases to trimming and J lost 4 bases, with 20 bases between them. Germline V gene lookup returns CDR1 SGHRS and CDR2 YFSETQ. The CDR3 sequence: CASSPDRGMDSYGYTF. The CDR3 nucleotides are TGCGCCAGCAGCCCCGACCGGGGGATGGATAGCTATGGCTACACCTTC. The whole variable domain, filled in from reference TRBV5-1 and TRBJ1-2, reads KAGVTQTPRYLIKTRGQQVTLSCSPISGHRSVSWYQQTPGQGLQFLFEYFSETQRNKGNFPGRFSGRQFSNSRSEMNVSTLELGDSALYLCASSPDRGMDSYGYTFGSGTRLTVV.

The chain uses TRBV6-1 and TRBJ2-7, with unresolved D. Germline assignment: CDR1 MNHNS and CDR2 SASEGT. This CDR3 is built from 13 residues. V was trimmed by 3 bases and J by 0 bases, leaving 6 bases between them. CDR3 in DNA: TGTGCCAGCAGTGAGAGTAGCTCCTACGAGCAGTACGTC. Translating it yields CASSESSSYEQYV.

The V gene is TRBV11-2, the J gene TRBJ2-5; tentatively, D is TRBD2 (6 bases). Germline-derived CDR1 and CDR2 are SGHAT and FQNNGV. The ends were cut back, 5 bases at V and 9 bases at J, with 13 bases in the middle. The CDR3 runs to 12 residues. CDR3 region: CASSRDSWAQYF. CDR3 DNA sequence: TGTGCCAGCAGCCGGGACTCCTGGGCCCAGTACTTC.

The chain combines TRBV2 with TRBJ1-6, with D unclear. V was cut by 2 bases and J by 10 bases, with 9 bases left in between. Germline-derived CDR1 and CDR2 are SNHLY and FYNNEI. This CDR3 is built from 13 residues. In DNA form, the CDR3 reads TGTGCCAGCAGTGAAATGTCGGAATCACCCCTCCACTTT. Its translation is CASSEMSESPLHF.

The CDR3 nucleotides are TGTGCCAGCAGCCCTAGACTAGCGGGAGAGGTCGAGCAGTACTTC. Protein product: CASSPRLAGEVEQYF. This rearrangement joins TRBV7-2 to TRBJ2-7; 12 nucleotides agree with TRBD2. CDR1 and CDR2 (germline): SGHTA, FQGNSA. This CDR3 is 15 amino acids long. Losses at the gene ends were 5 bases for V and 6 bases for J; bases not matched to a gene: 8.

The chain links TRBV27 to TRBJ1-5; TRBD1 is a possible D gene (6 bases). The germline gives CDR1 MNHEY, CDR2 SMNVEV (reference sequence). This CDR3 comprises 15 residues. V lost 3 bases and J 6 bases, leaving 15 bases between the germline ends. CDR3 amino acids: CASSFSAGASQPQHF. CDR3 nucleotide sequence: TGTGCCAGCAGTTTTTCGGCAGGGGCGAGTCAGCCCCAGCATTTT.

The chain has TRBV29-1 and TRBJ2-1; 9 positions match TRBD2. The CDR3 consists of 13 residues. V dropped 1 base and J dropped 8; count of bases not matched to a gene: 3. Germline V gene lookup returns CDR1 SQVTM and CDR2 ANQGSEA. CDR3 sequence (DNA): TGCAGCGTTGAAGGGACTAGCGCCGATGAGCAGTTCTTC. This sequence encodes CSVEGTSADEQFF.

This clone was seen only a few times. The V call is TRBV30, the J call TRBJ2-2, with 11 nucleotides matching TRBD2. Losses at the gene ends were 3 bases for V and 4 bases for J; bases not matched to a gene: 1. The CDR3 is 14 residues long. CDR1 is GTSNPN, CDR2 SVGIG, per germline (reference sequence). CDR3 sequence: CAWRGLAATGELFF. In nucleotides, the CDR3 is TGTGCCTGGAGGGGACTAGCGGCCACCGGGGAGCTGTTTTTT.

The chain uses TRBV25-1 and TRBJ1-2; D unclear. Trimming stripped 8 bases from V and 8 bases from J, with 15 bases between. Germline V gives CDR1 MGHDK, CDR2 SYGVNS. The CDR3 is made up of 12 amino acids. CDR3: CASARAGGGYTF. The CDR3, as DNA: TGTGCCAGCGCCCGGGCCGGTGGGGGCTACACCTTC.

V gene TRBV6-5 combines with J gene TRBJ1-2; no clear D gene. V was cut by 8 bases and J by 4 bases, with 11 bases left in between. This CDR3 region has 12 residues. Germline V gene sequence: CDR1 MNHEY, CDR2 SVGAGI. As DNA, the CDR3 is TGTGCCAGCGGATCTGCCCTCTATGGCTACACCTTC. Protein sequence: CASGSALYGYTF.